This passage covers 22 T cell receptor beta chains from one sample sequenced in a study of Graves' ophthalmopathy and Graves' hyperthyroidism. Investigators amplified TCR beta CDR3 regions from RNA transcripts. RT-PCR with HTBI primers came first, then second-round multiplex PCR. One entry per CDR3 protein, called by TCRdb with MiXCR from the multiplex PCR reads. The sample shows around 36,000 distinct CDR3 sequences, around half of them seen only once. The sequenced sample consisted of peripheral blood. The source is an adult woman with stable Graves' hyperthyroidism.

This clonotype was seen a handful of times. This chain joins TRBV18 and TRBJ1-5, with TRBD1 matching over 7 bases. CDR3 length: 15 residues. J lost 6 bases, V lost 3 bases, and 8 bases had no gene match. Looked up from germline, CDR1 is KGHSH and CDR2 is LQKENI. The CDR3 DNA follows: TGTGCCAGCTCACCCGACAGGGCGCGAGGTCAGCCCCAGCATTTT. This sequence encodes CASSPDRARGQPQHF. Drawing the rest from reference TRBV18 and TRBJ1-5, the complete variable domain is NAGVMQNPRHLVRRRGQEARLRCSPMKGHSHVYWYRQLPEEGLKFMVYLQKENIIDESGMPKERFSAEFPKEGPSILRIQQVVRGDSAAYFCASSPDRARGQPQHFGDGTRLSIL.

This clonotype was counted only a few times. CDR3 amino acids: CASSSGQGNEQYF. Here the CDR3 DNA reads TGTGCCAGCAGCTCGGGACAGGGGAACGAGCAGTACTTC. The chain uses TRBV7-3 and TRBJ2-7; 10 nucleotides match TRBD1. Germline trimming cut 4 bases from V and 5 bases from J; bases unmatched to any gene: 2. This CDR3 region has 13 residues. Per germline, CDR1 SGHTA and CDR2 FQGTGA.

Ten or more counts support this clonotype. The chain employs TRBV20-1 and TRBJ1-1; no reliable D call. The germline V gene has CDR1 DFQATT and CDR2 SNEGSKA (reference sequence). With 3 bases removed from V and 3 bases from J, the gap between germline ends came to 2 bases. The CDR3 extends over 10 amino acids. The CDR3 is CSARYTEAFF. The CDR3 DNA follows: TGCAGTGCTAGGTACACTGAAGCTTTCTTT.

This clonotype was picked up many times. The rearrangement joins TRBV12-3 or TRBV12-4 to TRBJ2-6; 8 nucleotides line up with TRBD1. Unmatched junction bases numbered 4, after V lost 5 bases and J lost 1 base. The CDR3 runs to 16 residues. CDR3 protein: CASSPRTGSGANVLTF. CDR3 DNA sequence: TGTGCCAGCAGTCCAAGGACAGGGTCTGGGGCCAACGTCCTGACTTTC.

This clonotype was detected ten times or more. This rearrangement joins TRBV24-1 to TRBJ1-1; 8 bases line up with TRBD1. Trimming at V came to 4 bases and at J to 9 bases, leaving 9 bases not matched to a gene. The CDR3 has 14 residues. Per the germline V gene, CDR1 is KGHDR and CDR2 is SFDVKD. The CDR3 coding sequence is TGTGCCACCAGTGACCCAGGACAGGGAGGGCAAGCTTTCTTT. Its protein is CATSDPGQGGQAFF.

Worth noting for this clonotype: The junction differs from germline at one of its ends, possibly a read error. The V gene is TRBV20-1, the J gene TRBJ2-5; D possibly matches TRBD1 or TRBD2 (5 bases each). The CDR3 consists of 13 residues. From germline, CDR1 is DFQATT and CDR2 SNEGSKA (reference sequence). CDR3 sequence reads: CSASKQVGETRCF. DNA of the CDR3: TGCAGTGCTAGTAAACAGGTGGGAGAGACCCGGTGCTTC.

Regarding this clonotype: The junction differs from germline at one of its ends, possibly a read error. The V call is TRBV12-5, the J call TRBJ1-1; D possibly corresponds to TRBD1 (5 bases). This CDR3 is 14 amino acids long. CDR1 is LGHNT, CDR2 FRNRAP, per germline. CDR3 region: CAGGLGPVLEQAFF. Written as DNA, the CDR3 is TGTGCTGGTGGCTTGGGACCTGTCCTGGAGCAAGCCTTCTTT.

This clonotype was recorded at least ten times. The V and J genes are TRBV27 and TRBJ1-4; D not certain. V lost 2 bases and J lost 0, with 10 bases in between. The CDR3 totals 16 residues. Germline V gives CDR1 MNHEY, CDR2 SMNVEV (reference sequence). DNA of the CDR3: TGTGCCAGCAGTTTAAGCGGATTTCCAACTAATGAAAAACTGTTTTTT. Protein sequence: CASSLSGFPTNEKLFF.

This clonotype has at least ten counts. V and J are TRBV27 and TRBJ1-1; TRBD1 might be the D (5 bases). Trimming took off 7 bases at V and 3 bases at J, with 24 bases between the two ends. Germline CDR1 and CDR2: MNHEY and SMNVEV (reference sequence). The CDR3 consists of 17 residues. The chain's CDR3 is CASKPPRRTGRDTEAFF. CDR3 DNA sequence: TGTGCCAGCAAGCCTCCGCGACGGACGGGCAGGGACACTGAAGCTTTCTTT.

The chain carries TRBV7-2 and TRBJ1-4; perhaps TRBD1 as D (6 bases). Germline loops: CDR1 SGHTA, CDR2 FQGNSA. The length of the CDR3 is 14 residues. The ends were cut back, 6 bases at V and 7 bases at J, with 15 bases in the middle. In DNA form, the CDR3 reads TGTGCCAGCAGACCACAGGGTATCGGTGAAAAACTGTTTTTT. Its translation: CASRPQGIGEKLFF.

The rearrangement uses TRBV18 and TRBJ2-7; 9 bases agree with TRBD1. In germline, CDR1 is KGHSH, CDR2 LQKENI. Unmatched junction bases numbered 2, after V lost 3 bases and J lost 2 bases. The CDR3 is 14 residues long. This chain's CDR3 is CASSPRTGAYEQYF. CDR3 sequence (DNA): TGTGCCAGCTCACCGCGGACAGGGGCCTACGAGCAGTACTTC.

As concerns this clonotype: The missing conserved phenylalanine or tryptophan at the end of this CDR3 makes a read error likely. The DNA is omitted, as the CDR3 cannot be located on it reliably, and the CDR3 follows TCRdb's listing. The rearrangement joins TRBV6-2 or TRBV6-3 to TRBJ2-7; the table's TRBD1 call for D was not verified on the DNA. Germline CDR1 reads MNHEY; CDR2 reads SVGEGT. The CDR3 has 8 residues if both end residues are counted. The CDR3 region is CASSTERQ.

This clonotype was seen many times. The CDR3, as DNA: TGTGCCAGCAGCCAAGATATCACAGCGAACACTGAAGCTTTCTTT. It specifies CASSQDITANTEAFF. The chain joins TRBV3-1 to TRBJ1-1; D uncertain. The CDR3 runs to 15 residues. In germline, CDR1 is LGHDT, CDR2 YNNKEL (reference sequence). With 0 bases removed from V and 1 base from J, the gap between germline ends came to 9 bases.

In regard to this clonotype: Mismatch with germline at one junction end may stem from a read error. This chain uses TRBV5-1 with TRBJ1-1, with D perhaps TRBD1 (5 bases). The CDR3 loop spans 13 amino acids. Looked up from germline, CDR1 is SGHRS and CDR2 is YFSETQ. Here the CDR3 DNA reads TGCGCCAGCAGCTTCGACAGAAACGCTGAAGCTTCCTTT. Amino acids: CASSFDRNAEASF.

This clonotype was counted at least ten times. V and J are TRBV9 and TRBJ2-2; D gene ambiguous. Trimming pared 4 bases from V and 4 bases from J, leaving 5 bases between. The V gene's germline CDR1 is SGDLS and CDR2 YYNGEE. CDR3 size: 12 residues. The CDR3 coding sequence is TGTGCCAGCAGCACCAGCACCGGGGAGCTGTTTTTT. It yields the protein CASSTSTGELFF.

The count of this clonotype is one. V usage is TRBV29-1 and J usage is TRBJ1-2; 8 bases are a match to TRBD1. With 6 bases clipped from V and 7 bases from J, the junction kept 10 bases outside the gene matches. CDR3 length: 13 amino acids. Germline V CDR1 and CDR2: SQVTM, ANQGSEA. The CDR3 loop reads CSVTRGRGLGYTF. The DNA for the CDR3 is TGCAGCGTAACAAGGGGCAGGGGGCTTGGCTACACCTTC.

This rearrangement joins TRBV25-1 to TRBJ1-1; TRBD1 matches 7 bases. The CDR3 is 15 amino acids. Germline CDR1 is MGHDK and CDR2 is SYGVNS. The trim removed 2 bases at V and 4 bases at J, leaving 7 bases unmatched. CDR3 coding DNA: TGTGCCAGCAGTGAAGTGAGGGGACAGCGCACTGAAGCTTTCTTT. Translation: CASSEVRGQRTEAFF.

This clonotype has ten or more counts. The rearrangement joins TRBV19 to TRBJ1-5, with TRBD1 as a possible D gene (5 bases). CDR1 and CDR2 from the germline V gene are LNHDA and SQIVND (reference sequence). V was clipped by 6 bases and J by 2 bases, with 17 bases between them. The CDR3 covers 16 residues. The CDR3 region is CASSLGRGGRNQPQHF. In nucleotides, the CDR3 is TGTGCCAGTAGCCTGGGGCGGGGAGGGCGCAATCAGCCCCAGCATTTT.

The chain links TRBV7-2 to TRBJ1-2; 7 bases line up with TRBD1. The CDR3 sequence is 13 residues long. J gave up 12 bases and V 3 bases, and 10 bases lay outside the gene matches. Germline values: CDR1 SGHTA, CDR2 FQGNSA. CDR3 sequence reads: CASSFLTGAGNTF. CDR3 nucleotides: TGTGCCAGCAGCTTCCTTACAGGGGCGGGAAACACCTTC.

This clonotype was observed a few times. The chain has TRBV5-5 and TRBJ2-7; the match to TRBD2 covers 15 bases. This CDR3 comprises 19 residues. Unmatched junction bases numbered 12, after V lost 0 bases and J lost 5 bases. Germline V gene lookup returns CDR1 SGHKS and CDR2 YYEKEE (reference sequence). The CDR3 bases are TGTGCCAGCAGCTTGGTTCGGACTAGCGGGAGGGGCGGGAGCGACGAGCAGTACTTC. This gives the protein CASSLVRTSGRGGSDEQYF.

Notes on this clonotype: It is likely a read error, because the conserved phenylalanine at the end of the CDR3 is missing. In nucleotides, the CDR3 is TGCAGTGCTGATAGCGGGAGGGCAGAGACCCAGTACTCC. Translating gives CSADSGRAETQYS. V gene TRBV20-1 combines with J gene TRBJ2-5, with 11 bases identical to TRBD2. After removal of 5 bases from V and 4 bases from J, the junction contained 3 bases not matched to a gene. Germline V gene data show CDR1 as DFQATT and CDR2 as SNEGSKA (reference sequence). The CDR3 is 13 amino acids.

Concerning this clonotype itself: At one of its ends the junction is not consistent with the germline gene, which may arise from a read error. The V call is TRBV29-1, the J call TRBJ1-1; 10 positions agree with TRBD1. This CDR3 spans 14 amino acids. Germline values: CDR1 SQVTM, CDR2 ANQGSEA. The DNA for the CDR3 is TGCAGCGTTGAGTCGGACAGGGGGACTCGGGGAGCCCTCTTT. Its translation: CSVESDRGTRGALF.